What follows are 30 T cell receptor beta chains derived from one specimen sequenced in a study of T-cell memory formation after mild COVID-19. TCRdb re-called the 5' RACE reads with MiXCR, one entry per CDR3 protein. The table shows 500,000 to 600,000 distinct CDR3 sequences, with about 20% occurring only once. The sequenced sample consisted of PBMCs or a T cell subset sorted from them (not recorded which). The receptors shown here come from an adult woman who had mild COVID-19 (a few samples of this study predate the infection). Cell type and time point are not known.

This clonotype was counted at least ten times. One end of the junction fails to match germline, which may point to a read error. The V gene is TRBV7-7, the J gene TRBJ2-1; tentative D call: TRBD2 (6 bases). The CDR3 has 17 residues. In germline, CDR1 is SSHAT, CDR2 FNYEAQ (reference sequence). This chain's CDR3 is CASSLEASGHSYNEQFF. CDR3 DNA: TGTGCTAGCAGCTTAGAGGCCAGCGGGCACTCCTACAATGAGCAGTTCTTC.

This clonotype was counted a few times. The chain carries TRBV5-4 and TRBJ2-1; no clear D gene. Germline CDR1 reads SGHNT; CDR2 reads YYREEE (reference sequence). The CDR3 is 18 residues long. Trimming left V 0 bases short and J 0 bases short, with 16 bases between. The CDR3, as DNA: TGTGCCAGCAGCTTGGGACCCCGGACGGAAGACTCCTACAATGAGCAGTTCTTC. It encodes CASSLGPRTEDSYNEQFF.

This clonotype was counted a few times. The V and J genes are TRBV6-2 or TRBV6-3 and TRBJ2-1; 7 bases match TRBD1. V dropped 6 bases and J dropped 4; count of bases not matched to a gene: 6. The CDR3 covers 14 residues. The germline CDR1 and CDR2 sequences are MNHEY and SVGEGT. CDR3 sequence: CASRGQPYYNEQFF. DNA for the CDR3: TGTGCCAGCAGGGGACAGCCTTATTACAATGAGCAGTTCTTC.

This clonotype was counted ten times or more. The chain uses TRBV5-5 and TRBJ1-1; 9 positions match TRBD1. J gave up 6 bases and V 4 bases, and 7 bases lay outside the gene matches. Germline V gene sequence: CDR1 SGHKS, CDR2 YYEKEE (reference sequence). The CDR3 spans 14 residues. The CDR3 DNA follows: TGTGCCAGCAGCCCCGGGACAGGGAGAGCTGAAGCTTTCTTT. Its protein is CASSPGTGRAEAFF.

The CDR3 sequence: CASSFPTAKTNTGELFF. CDR3 sequence (DNA): TGCGCCAGCAGCTTCCCGACAGCTAAGACAAACACCGGGGAGCTGTTTTTT. The V and J genes are TRBV5-1 and TRBJ2-2, with a weak D call TRBD1 (5 bases). V was pared by 2 bases and J by 2 bases, with 16 bases between. Germline assignment: CDR1 SGHRS and CDR2 YFSETQ. CDR3 length: 17 residues.

The V gene is TRBV29-1, the J gene TRBJ1-1, with 10 nucleotides matching TRBD1. This CDR3 has 17 residues. Germline CDR1 SQVTM, CDR2 ANQGSEA. V gave up 4 bases and J gave up 4 bases; unmatched junction bases: 15. The CDR3 bases are TGCAGCGTTGCCCCGGGACAGGGGATCCGGGGGTCCACTGAAGCTTTCTTT. It yields the protein CSVAPGQGIRGSTEAFF.

The chain couples TRBV5-5 to TRBJ2-1; 9 nucleotides line up with TRBD1. The CDR3 covers 15 residues. The junction had 10 bases not matched to a gene; V was cut back by 4 bases and J by 8 bases. CDR1 SGHKS and CDR2 YYEKEE come from the germline V gene (reference sequence). The CDR3 DNA is TGTGCCAGCAGCGGAGGGACAGGGATCCACGATGAGCAGTTCTTC. It codes for CASSGGTGIHDEQFF.

The chain uses TRBV9 and TRBJ2-7; no reliable D call. The CDR3 length is 15 residues. Deletions cut 2 bases from V and 3 bases from J, with 15 bases between. Per the germline V gene, CDR1 is SGDLS and CDR2 is YYNGEE. CDR3 DNA: TGTGCCAGCAGCGTCGGGTCTCAGGAACTCTACGAGCAGTACTTC. Its translation is CASSVGSQELYEQYF.

This clonotype occurred a few times. V is TRBV20-1 and J is TRBJ1-2; D remains unclear. The germline V and J ends were trimmed by 3 bases and 4 bases, with 15 bases remaining between them. CDR1 and CDR2 (germline): DFQATT, SNEGSKA (reference sequence). The CDR3 has 14 amino acids. CDR3 sequence: CSASFTETPYGYTF. In DNA, the CDR3 is TGCAGTGCTAGTTTCACAGAAACGCCCTATGGCTACACCTTC.

The chain couples TRBV5-1 to TRBJ1-6; 7 nucleotides line up with TRBD1. The CDR3 length is 15 residues. Germline V lookup: CDR1 SGHRS, CDR2 YFSETQ. V shed 0 bases and J 7 bases; nucleotides not matched to a gene: 4. CDR3 residues: CASSLVQGGNSPLHF. As DNA, the CDR3 is TGCGCCAGCAGCTTGGTTCAGGGGGGGAATTCACCCCTCCACTTT.

This chain uses TRBV5-1 with TRBJ1-1, with TRBD1 as a possible D gene (6 bases). CDR1 and CDR2 from the germline V gene are SGHRS and YFSETQ. This CDR3 spans 13 amino acids. The ends were cut back, 7 bases at V and 4 bases at J, with 14 bases in the middle. The CDR3 here is CASSAGQITEAFF. Here the CDR3 DNA reads TGCGCCAGCTCTGCCGGACAGATCACTGAAGCTTTCTTT.

This clonotype has only a few counts. This rearrangement joins TRBV24-1 to TRBJ1-5; D ambiguous. Germline loops: CDR1 KGHDR, CDR2 SFDVKD. Trimming took off 3 bases at V and 5 bases at J, with 7 bases between the two ends. This CDR3 is 13 amino acids long. Here the CDR3 DNA reads TGTGCCACCAGTGATCGGTCAGATCAGCCCCAGCATTTT. Its translation is CATSDRSDQPQHF.

This clonotype was observed at least ten times. This chain connects TRBV29-1 to TRBJ2-7; D gene unclear. The CDR3 contains 12 residues. V gave up 4 bases and J gave up 0 bases, with 7 bases separating them. Germline V gene sequence: CDR1 SQVTM, CDR2 ANQGSEA. The CDR3 is CSVGGDSYEQYF. The CDR3 nucleotides read TGCAGCGTTGGTGGGGACTCCTACGAGCAGTACTTC.

This clonotype has a handful of counts. The chain has TRBV3-1 and TRBJ1-1; possibly TRBD1 for D (5 bases). This CDR3 region has 19 residues. The V gene lost 3 bases and the J gene lost 4 bases, with 27 bases spanning the gap. Germline loops: CDR1 LGHDT, CDR2 YNNKEL (reference sequence). The CDR3 DNA sequence: TGTGCCAGCAGCCAGGTGGGGGGGGACGCCCTGCCTATGGGCACTGAAGCTTTCTTT. Its translation: CASSQVGGDALPMGTEAFF. The whole variable domain, filled in from reference TRBV3-1 and TRBJ1-1, reads DTAVSQTPKYLVTQMGNDKSIKCEQNLGHDTMYWYKQDSKKFLKIMFSYNNKELIINETVPNRFSPKSPDKAHLNLHINSLELGDSAVYFCASSQVGGDALPMGTEAFFGQGTRLTVV.

This rearrangement joins TRBV19 to TRBJ2-1, with TRBD1 matching over 8 bases. Per the germline V gene, CDR1 is LNHDA and CDR2 is SQIVND (reference sequence). This CDR3 spans 15 amino acids. The trim removed 3 bases at V and 3 bases at J, leaving 4 bases unmatched. CDR3 DNA: TGTGCCAGTAGTATCCCGGGACAGGACTACAATGAGCAGTTCTTC. Residues: CASSIPGQDYNEQFF.

The chain carries TRBV18 and TRBJ1-4, with D unresolved. V was clipped by 2 bases and J by 8 bases, with 9 bases between them. CDR3 length equals 13 residues. Germline V lookup: CDR1 KGHSH, CDR2 LQKENI. CDR3 sequence reads: CASSPLGGEKLFF. In DNA, the CDR3 is TGTGCCAGCTCACCATTGGGCGGGGAAAAACTGTTTTTT.

V gene TRBV14 combines with J gene TRBJ2-1; 9 nucleotides match TRBD2. Per the germline V gene, CDR1 is SGHDN and CDR2 is FVKESK. The CDR3 has 16 amino acids. J gave up 5 bases and V 3 bases, and 8 bases lay outside the gene matches. CDR3 in amino acids: CASSHLSGRVNNEQFF. The CDR3 DNA is TGTGCCAGCAGCCACCTTAGCGGGAGAGTTAACAATGAGCAGTTCTTC.

This clonotype was picked up a small number of times. The CDR3 DNA follows: TGTGCCAGCAGTTACTCTGGGACAGGGTGGCCCGGGGAGCTGTTTTTT. Amino acid sequence: CASSYSGTGWPGELFF. This chain connects TRBV6-5 to TRBJ2-2, with 9 bases identical to TRBD1. Germline loops: CDR1 MNHEY, CDR2 SVGAGI. The CDR3 runs 16 residues. Trimming at V came to 0 bases and at J to 6 bases, leaving 5 bases not matched to a gene.

This clonotype was recorded many times. The chain uses TRBV11-2 and TRBJ1-4; D is perhaps TRBD1 (5 bases). V shed 3 bases and J shed 3 bases, with 11 bases lying between them. The CDR3 runs to 15 residues. Germline values: CDR1 SGHAT, CDR2 FQNNGV. In nucleotides, the CDR3 is TGTGCCAGCAGCTTGGGGGTCGCCCCTAATGAAAAACTGTTTTTT. Translating gives CASSLGVAPNEKLFF. The full variable domain, rest sourced from reference TRBV11-2 and TRBJ1-4, is EAGVAQSPRYKIIEKRQSVAFWCNPISGHATLYWYQQILGQGPKLLIQFQNNGVVDDSQLPKDRFSAERLKGVDSTLKIQPAKLEDSAVYLCASSLGVAPNEKLFFGSGTQLSVL.

This clonotype was detected a few times. A junction end diverges from the germline sequence, so it may reflect a read error. This chain uses TRBV7-7 with TRBJ2-5; TRBD1 or TRBD2 may be the D gene (6 bases each). The CDR3 length is 13 residues. Per the germline V gene, CDR1 is SSHAT and CDR2 is FNYEAQ (reference sequence). This CDR3 reads CASSPGGGQTQYF. In DNA form, the CDR3 reads TGTGCTAGCAGCCCTGGAGGGGGGCAGACCCAGTACTTC.

There are a few counts of this clonotype. This sequence joins TRBV5-1 and TRBJ2-7, with 8 bases that match TRBD1. The CDR3 sequence is 17 residues long. The V and J ends lost 4 bases and 0 bases, in that order; junction bases with no gene match: 12. The germline V gene encodes CDR1 SGHRS and CDR2 YFSETQ. CDR3 DNA: TGCGCCAGCAGCATAAGCCGGACAGGGTTGATCTCCTACGAGCAGTACTTC. It codes for CASSISRTGLISYEQYF.

The chain carries TRBV29-1 and TRBJ2-7, with 10 bases lining up with TRBD1. The germline CDR1 and CDR2 sequences are SQVTM and ANQGSEA. The CDR3 spans 15 residues. Losses at the gene ends were 0 bases for V and 2 bases for J; bases not matched to a gene: 4. Written as DNA, the CDR3 is TGCAGCGTTGAAGATCAGGGACAGGGGACCTACGAGCAGTACTTC. Its protein product is CSVEDQGQGTYEQYF.

This clonotype was seen only once. The V gene is TRBV6-6, the J gene TRBJ2-3, with 7 bases matching TRBD2. Germline CDR1 is MNHNY and CDR2 is SVGAGI (reference sequence). This CDR3 has 16 amino acids. V gave up 7 bases and J gave up 0 bases; unmatched junction bases: 10. CDR3 nucleotide sequence: TGTGCCAGCACCCAGAGCGGGGCTGCTAGCACAGATACGCAGTATTTT. Translation gives CASTQSGAASTDTQYF.

The chain recombines TRBV21-1 with TRBJ2-7; the D call in the table, TRBD2, was not verified against the DNA. TRBV21-1 is marked as a pseudogene. The CDR3 extends over 18 amino acids. The CDR3 reads CASSKLPLPKGPDGEQYF. The CDR3 nucleotides read TGTGCCAGCAGCAAACTCCCCCTTCCCAAGGGCCCTGACGGGGAGCAGTACTTC.

This chain joins TRBV19 and TRBJ2-5, with 7 bases that match TRBD1. CDR3 length: 15 residues. Per germline, CDR1 LNHDA and CDR2 SQIVND (reference sequence). V trimming: 3 bases; J trimming: 1 base; junction bases outside the gene matches: 5. CDR3 in DNA: TGTGCCAGTAGTATCATGGGGGACAGCCAAGAGACCCAGTACTTC. Amino acids: CASSIMGDSQETQYF.

DNA of the CDR3: TGTGCCAGCAGCAGGACAGGGTATATGAACACTGAAGCTTTCTTT. It encodes CASSRTGYMNTEAFF. The gene calls are TRBV9 and TRBJ1-1, with 8 nucleotides matching TRBD1. The V and J ends lost 4 bases and 0 bases, in that order; junction bases with no gene match: 5. The CDR3 loop spans 15 amino acids. Germline assignment: CDR1 SGDLS and CDR2 YYNGEE. The full variable domain, in which reference TRBV9 and TRBJ1-1 provide the parts outside the CDR3, is DSGVTQTPKHLITATGQRVTLRCSPRSGDLSVYWYQQSLDQGLQFLIQYYNGEERAKGNILERFSAQQFPDLHSELNLSSLELGDSALYFCASSRTGYMNTEAFFGQGTRLTVV.

The V call is TRBV14, the J call TRBJ2-5, with TRBD1 matching over 9 bases. J lost 6 bases, V lost 4 bases, and 12 bases had no gene match. This CDR3 comprises 16 residues. Germline-derived CDR1 and CDR2 are SGHDN and FVKESK. This CDR3 reads CASSPSITGGLKTQYF. Written as DNA, the CDR3 is TGTGCCAGCAGCCCAAGTATAACAGGGGGCTTGAAGACCCAGTACTTC.

V and J are TRBV29-1 and TRBJ1-3; 7 bases line up with TRBD1. Germline values: CDR1 SQVTM, CDR2 ANQGSEA. V shed 0 bases and J 7 bases; nucleotides not matched to a gene: 6. The CDR3 length is 14 residues. The chain's CDR3 is CSVEETTGRNTIYF. The CDR3 DNA reads TGCAGCGTTGAAGAAACGACAGGGAGGAACACCATATATTTT.

The chain carries TRBV15 and TRBJ2-1; tentatively, D is TRBD2 (5 bases). Looked up from germline, CDR1 is LNHNV and CDR2 is YYDKDF (reference sequence). The CDR3 covers 15 residues. The V and J ends lost 5 bases and 5 bases respectively, with 16 bases between them. CDR3 nucleotides: TGTGCCACCAGCGCACCATACACCGGGGACAATGAGCAGTTCTTC. Residues: CATSAPYTGDNEQFF.

This sequence joins TRBV12-3 or TRBV12-4 and TRBJ1-2; 12 bases map to TRBD1. V dropped 6 bases and J dropped 4; count of bases not matched to a gene: 12. The CDR3 length is 17 residues. The CDR3 nucleotides read TGTGCCAGCAGCCAAACCCCCGGGACAGGGGGCGCCTATGGCTACACCTTC. It yields the protein CASSQTPGTGGAYGYTF.